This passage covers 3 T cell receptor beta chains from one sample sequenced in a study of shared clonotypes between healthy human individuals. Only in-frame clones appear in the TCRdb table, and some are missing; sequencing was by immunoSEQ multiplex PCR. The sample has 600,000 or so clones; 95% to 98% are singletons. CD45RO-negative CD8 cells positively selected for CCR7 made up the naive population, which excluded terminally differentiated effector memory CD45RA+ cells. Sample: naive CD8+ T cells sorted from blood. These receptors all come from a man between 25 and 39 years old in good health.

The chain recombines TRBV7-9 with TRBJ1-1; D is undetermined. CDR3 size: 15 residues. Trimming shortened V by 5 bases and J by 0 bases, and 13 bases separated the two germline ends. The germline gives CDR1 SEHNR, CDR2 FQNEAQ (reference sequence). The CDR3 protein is CASSAWTDMNTEAFF. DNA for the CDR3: TGTGCCAGCAGCGCTTGGACGGATATGAACACTGAAGCTTTCTTT.

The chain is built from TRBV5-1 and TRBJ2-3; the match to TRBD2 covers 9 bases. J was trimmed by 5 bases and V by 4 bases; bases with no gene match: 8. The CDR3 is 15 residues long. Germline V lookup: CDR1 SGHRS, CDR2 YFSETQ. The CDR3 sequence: CASSRVAGVKDTQYF. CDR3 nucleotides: TGCGCCAGCAGCCGGGTAGCGGGAGTGAAAGATACGCAGTATTTT.

The CDR3 DNA reads TGTGCCAGCAGCTTGGACAGGGACGGTCAGCCCCAGCATTTT. It is translated as CASSLDRDGQPQHF. This chain joins TRBV5-6 and TRBJ1-5, with TRBD1 as a possible D gene (6 bases). This CDR3 has 14 amino acids. With 0 bases removed from V and 6 bases from J, the gap between germline ends came to 10 bases. Germline V gene lookup returns CDR1 SGHDT and CDR2 YYEEEE.